The rows below give T cell receptor beta chains drawn from one sample of a study of regulatory T cells in long-lasting Graves disease. Each CDR3 protein gets one entry after TCRdb re-called the multiplex PCR reads with MiXCR. This table has fewer than 400,000 distinct CDR3 sequences, over 15% appearing once. The specimen was peripheral blood mononuclear cells (PBMCs), collected at new diagnosis, from a patient treated with antithyroid drugs. Receptors originate from a female donor with Graves disease. The CDR3 runs from the conserved cysteine through the conserved F or W. Fields, in order: D gene, J gene, clone size, V gene, CDR3 DNA, CDR3 protein. The D gene is left open where the match is weak. Size values are once, few and many counts, or a class for expanded clones, and some rows have none.

TRBD2	TRBJ2-1	-	TRBV7-2	TGTGCCAGTACCCGGGACGGGGGGGACTACAATGAGCAGTTCTTC	CASTRDGGDYNEQFF
-	TRBJ2-7	many	TRBV10-3	TGTGCCATCAGTTATTTCAGGGGCAGCCCCTCATCTATGGGGGAGCAGTACTTC	CAISYFRGSPSSMGEQYF
-	TRBJ2-3	many	TRBV18	TGTGCCAGCTCACCACAACAGGGTAGCACAGATACGCAGTATTTT	CASSPQQGSTDTQYF
TRBD1	TRBJ2-7	many	TRBV12-3/TRBV12-4	TGTGCCAGCAGCGACAGGGGGTTGGACGAGCAGTACTTC	CASSDRGLDEQYF
TRBD1	TRBJ1-2	few	TRBV11-3	TGTGCCAGCAGCTTAGATTCGGGACAGGAAAACTATGGCTACACCTTC	CASSLDSGQENYGYTF
-	TRBJ2-7	many	TRBV19	TGTGCCAGCAGTATCGGCTACGAGCAGTACTTC	CASSIGYEQYF
-	TRBJ2-1	few	TRBV6-5	TGTGCCAGCAGTTACACCCCGGGGAATGAGCAGTTCTTC	CASSYTPGNEQFF
TRBD2	TRBJ2-1	many	TRBV10-3	TGTGCCATCAGTGAGCCTAGCGGGAGGGCCGATGAGCAGTTCTTC	CAISEPSGRADEQFF
TRBD2	TRBJ2-3	-	TRBV7-9	TGTGCCAGCAGCTACTTCCGGGACCCGGGAGGAGATACGCAGTATTTT	CASSYFRDPGGDTQYF
-	TRBJ2-4	many	TRBV11-2	TGTGCCAGCACCTCAACACAAGATATAGCCAAAAACATTCAGTACTTC	CASTSTQDIAKNIQYF
TRBD1	TRBJ2-1	-	TRBV28	TGTGCCAGCAGTTTACTGACAGGGGGTCGAAATGAGCAGTTCTTC	CASSLLTGGRNEQFF
-	TRBJ2-4	-	TRBV20-1	TGCAGTGCTAGAGATCTCGTTTCTGACAGTGACAAAAACATTCAGTACTTC	CSARDLVSDSDKNIQYF
TRBD2	TRBJ2-5	many	TRBV12-3/TRBV12-4	TGTGCCAGCAGTTCCGGAGCGGGAGAAGAGACCCAGTACTTC	CASSSGAGEETQYF
-	TRBJ2-1	many	TRBV6-1	TGTGCCAGCAACATACAGGGTGGCATGGCCTACAATGAGCAGTTCTTC	CASNIQGGMAYNEQFF
-	TRBJ2-2	many	TRBV12-3/TRBV12-4	TGTGCCAGCAGACCCAGGGATGCCGGGGAGCTGTTTTTT	CASRPRDAGELFF
-	TRBJ1-6	few	TRBV11-3	TGTGCCAGCAGCCCACATAATAATTCACCCCTCCACTTT	CASSPHNNSPLHF
-	TRBJ1-1	many	TRBV9	TGTGCCAGCAGCGCAAATCGGGGGGGGCCCACTGAAGCTTTCTTT	CASSANRGGPTEAFF